This TCR beta chain was sequenced in a study of cytomegalovirus exposure and HLA in healthy donors. Amplification used 60 Vbeta primers and 13 Jbeta primers. The repertoire was sequenced with immunoSEQ multiplex PCR; TCRdb's copy has only in-frame clones and lacks some. The sample lists about 130,000 clones, 75% to 90% occurring once. Between the trimmed V and J ends, which lost 4 bases and 10 bases, there was a span of 20 bases. Germline CDR1 is SGDLS and CDR2 is YYNGEE. This CDR3 has 14 amino acids. This clone was detected a few times. Antigen: not known. Study results and limitations: TCR beta chains associated with HLA were, in a later analysis, more clonally expanded than equally common others.

The chain has TRBV9 and TRBJ1-1, with D perhaps TRBD1 (6 bases). This TCR derives from a woman aged 40 to 49 in good health and CMV-seropositive. Sequenced sample: PBMCs. The CDR3 DNA follows: TGTGCCAGCAGCCCTCATGTACAGGGAAGGGTAGCTTTCTTT. It specifies CASSPHVQGRVAFF. The entire variable domain, with the rest obtained from reference TRBV9 and TRBJ1-1, is as follows: DSGVTQTPKHLITATGQRVTLRCSPRSGDLSVYWYQQSLDQGLQFLIQYYNGEERAKGNILERFSAQQFPDLHSELNLSSLELGDSALYFCASSPHVQGRVAFFGQGTRLTVV.